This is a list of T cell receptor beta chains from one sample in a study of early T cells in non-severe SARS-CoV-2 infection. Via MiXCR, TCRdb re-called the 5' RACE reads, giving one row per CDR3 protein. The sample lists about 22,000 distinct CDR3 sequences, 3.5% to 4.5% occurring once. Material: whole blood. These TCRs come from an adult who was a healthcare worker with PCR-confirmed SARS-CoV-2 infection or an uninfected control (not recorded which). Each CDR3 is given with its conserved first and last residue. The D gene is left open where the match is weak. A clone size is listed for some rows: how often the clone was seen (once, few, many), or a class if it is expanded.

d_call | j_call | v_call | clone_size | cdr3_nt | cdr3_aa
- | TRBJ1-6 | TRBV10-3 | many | TGTGCCATCAGTGAGTTGGGTCGGAGCTCCTATAATTCACCCCTCCACTTT | CAISELGRSSYNSPLHF
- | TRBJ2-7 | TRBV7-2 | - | TGTGCCAGCAGCCCCCTGAGGGGCGCGAGATACGAGCAGTACTTC | CASSPLRGARYEQYF
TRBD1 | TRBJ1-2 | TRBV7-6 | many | TGTGCCAGCAGCTTAGGACAGGGAGGAACAAGTGGCTACACCTTC | CASSLGQGGTSGYTF
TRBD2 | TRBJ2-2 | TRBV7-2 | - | TGTGCCAGCAGCTTAGTAGGACTAGCTGGGGAGCTGTTTTTT | CASSLVGLAGELFF
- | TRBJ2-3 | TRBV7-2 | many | TGTGCCAGCAGCGTCAGTAGAGATACGCAGTATTTT | CASSVSRDTQYF
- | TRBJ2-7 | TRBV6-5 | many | TGTGCCAGCAGTTCTATTACGGGGCAGTACTTC | CASSSITGQYF
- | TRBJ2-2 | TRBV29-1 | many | TGCAGCGGTTCGGGACTTATGAACACCGGGGAGCTGTTTTTT | CSGSGLMNTGELFF
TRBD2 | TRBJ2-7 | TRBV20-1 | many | TGCAGTGCTCCTGCTATAGCGGGGGGAACCTACGAGCAGTACTTC | CSAPAIAGGTYEQYF
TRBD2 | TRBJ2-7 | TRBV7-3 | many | TGTGCCAGCAGCTTTTTAGCGGGAGGCGGCTACGAGCAGTACTTC | CASSFLAGGGYEQYF
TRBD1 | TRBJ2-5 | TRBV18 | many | TGTGCCAGCTCACCACCGTGGGACAGGGAGGTCCAAGAGACCCAGTACTTC | CASSPPWDREVQETQYF
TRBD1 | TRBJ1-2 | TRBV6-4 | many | TGTGCCAGCAGTGTAAACAGGGGATATGGCTACACCTTC | CASSVNRGYGYTF
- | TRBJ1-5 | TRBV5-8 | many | TGTGCCAGCAGCCCGGACCCTCATAGCAATCAGCCCCAGCATTTT | CASSPDPHSNQPQHF
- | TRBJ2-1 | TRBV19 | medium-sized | TGTGCCAGTAGTAGGAAGAGGGTAGCGCCCAACAATGAGCAGTTCTTC | CASSRKRVAPNNEQFF
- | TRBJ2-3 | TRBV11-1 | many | TGTGCCAGCAGCTCGGACAGCTACACAGATACGCAGTATTTT | CASSSDSYTDTQYF
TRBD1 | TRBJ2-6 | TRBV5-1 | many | TGCGCCAGCAGCTTGACAGGGGGCTTTAAATCTGGGGCCAACGTCCTGACTTTC | CASSLTGGFKSGANVLTF
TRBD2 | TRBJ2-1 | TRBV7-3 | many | TGTGCCAGCAGCCTTTGGAGCGGGGAGAACAATGAGCAGTTCTTC | CASSLWSGENNEQFF
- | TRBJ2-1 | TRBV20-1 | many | TGCAGTGCTAGACCCTCTCTGGGAAGCTCCTACAATGAGCAGTTCTTC | CSARPSLGSSYNEQFF
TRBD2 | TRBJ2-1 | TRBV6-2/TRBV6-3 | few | TGTGCCAGCAGTTTGACTAGCGGCTCCTACAATGAGCAGTTCTTC | CASSLTSGSYNEQFF
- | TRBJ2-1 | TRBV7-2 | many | TGTGCCAGCAGCTTAGCGTCCAATGAGCAGTTCTTC | CASSLASNEQFF
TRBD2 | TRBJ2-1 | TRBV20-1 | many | TGCAGTGCGACCTCCGGGACTAGCGGGTCCTACAATGAGCAGTTCTTC | CSATSGTSGSYNEQFF
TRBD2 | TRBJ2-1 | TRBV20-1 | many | TGCAGTGCTAGAGGCTTAGCGGGGGATAACAATGAGCAGTTCTTC | CSARGLAGDNNEQFF
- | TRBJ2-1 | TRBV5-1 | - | TGCGCCAGCAGCCCGAGACAGGTATGGACACACGACAATGAGCAGTTCTTC | CASSPRQVWTHDNEQFF
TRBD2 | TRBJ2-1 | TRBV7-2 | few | TGTGCCAGCAGCTTAGGGGAGCTAGCGGGAGTTACGGATGAGCAGTTCTTC | CASSLGELAGVTDEQFF
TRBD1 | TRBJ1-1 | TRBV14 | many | TGTGCCAGCAGCCCAAGCACTAGGGACAGGGACACTGAAGCTTTCTTT | CASSPSTRDRDTEAFF
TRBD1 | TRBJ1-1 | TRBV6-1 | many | TGTGCCAGCAGTGAAGGGACAGGGCTTCTGAACACTGAAGCTTTCTTT | CASSEGTGLLNTEAFF
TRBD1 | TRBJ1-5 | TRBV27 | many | TGTGCCAGCAGCCGGGACAGGAATGCCTGGCAGCCCCAGCATTTT | CASSRDRNAWQPQHF